This T cell receptor (beta chain) was captured in a study of memory CD4+ T cells and cytomegalovirus serostatus. In the study overall: This sample comes from healthy Belgian adults, about nine CMV seropositive, 20 to 25 seronegative. General study points: The CMV-associated TCR signature appears largely within the CD4+ memory repertoire. 67 of 164 known CMV-associated TCRbeta sequences appeared in CD4+ memory.

Study processing details: Out-of-frame sequences were removed, leaving around 2.2 million distinct TCRbeta sequences. Only in-frame clones appear in the TCRdb table, and some are missing; sequencing was by immunoSEQ multiplex PCR. The D gene and trimming were derived from the DNA, and the V and J assignments and clone size from that table. The sample lists over 45,000 clones, about 81% occurring once. Single viable CD3+CD4+CD8-CD45RO+ cells were sorted as the memory CD4+ T cells. Regarding this clone: Antigen specificity is unknown.

Germline values: CDR1 MNHNS, CDR2 SASEGT. V was clipped by 1 base and J by 7 bases; unmatched bases: 2. This CDR3 has 14 amino acids. The genes are TRBV6-1 and TRBJ2-5; 11 bases are a match to TRBD1. Sequencing was carried out using memory CD4+ T cells from blood. This clonotype was obtained from an adult in good health and CMV-seronegative. The CDR3 here is CASSEGTGGVTQYF. Written as DNA, the CDR3 is TGTGCCAGCAGTGAAGGGACAGGGGGCGTGACCCAGTACTTC.